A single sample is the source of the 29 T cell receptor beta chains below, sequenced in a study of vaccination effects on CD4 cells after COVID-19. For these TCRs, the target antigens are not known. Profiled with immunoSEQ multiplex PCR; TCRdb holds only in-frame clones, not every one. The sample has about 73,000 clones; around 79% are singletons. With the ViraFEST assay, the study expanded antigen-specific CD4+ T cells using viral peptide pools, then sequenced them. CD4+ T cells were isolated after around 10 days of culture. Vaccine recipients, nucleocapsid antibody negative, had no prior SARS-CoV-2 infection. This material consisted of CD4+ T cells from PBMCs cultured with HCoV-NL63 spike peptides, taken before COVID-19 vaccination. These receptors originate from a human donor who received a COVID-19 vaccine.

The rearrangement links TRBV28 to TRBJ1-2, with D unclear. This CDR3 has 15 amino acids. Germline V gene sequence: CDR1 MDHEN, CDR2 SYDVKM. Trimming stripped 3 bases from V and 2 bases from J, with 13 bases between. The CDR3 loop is CASSFILDRNYGYTF. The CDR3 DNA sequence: TGTGCCAGCAGTTTCATCTTGGACCGGAACTATGGCTACACCTTC.

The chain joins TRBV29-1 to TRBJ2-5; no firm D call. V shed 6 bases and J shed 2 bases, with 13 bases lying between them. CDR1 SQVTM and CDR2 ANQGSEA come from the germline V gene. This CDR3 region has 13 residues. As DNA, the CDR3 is TGCAGCGTGCAGGAGTCAGTTCAAGAGACCCAGTACTTC. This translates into CSVQESVQETQYF.

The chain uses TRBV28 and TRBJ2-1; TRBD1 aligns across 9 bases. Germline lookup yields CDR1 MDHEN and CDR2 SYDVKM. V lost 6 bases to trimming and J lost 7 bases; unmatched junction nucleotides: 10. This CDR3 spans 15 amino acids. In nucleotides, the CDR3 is TGTGCCAGCAGCCCTCTGGACAGGGGAGGGAATGAGCAGTTCTTC. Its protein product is CASSPLDRGGNEQFF.

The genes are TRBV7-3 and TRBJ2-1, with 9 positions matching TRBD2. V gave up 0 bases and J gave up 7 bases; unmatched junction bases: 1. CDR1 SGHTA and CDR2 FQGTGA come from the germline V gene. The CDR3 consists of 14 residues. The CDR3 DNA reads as TGTGCCAGCAGCTTAACTAGCGGGGGAAATGAGCAGTTCTTC. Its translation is CASSLTSGGNEQFF.

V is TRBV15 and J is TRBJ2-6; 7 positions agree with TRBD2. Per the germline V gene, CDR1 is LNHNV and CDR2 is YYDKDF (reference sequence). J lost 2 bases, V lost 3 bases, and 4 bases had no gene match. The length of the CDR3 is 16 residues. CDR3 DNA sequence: TGTGCCACCAGCAGGGGAGGGGCAACTGGGGCCAACGTCCTGACTTTC. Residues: CATSRGGATGANVLTF.

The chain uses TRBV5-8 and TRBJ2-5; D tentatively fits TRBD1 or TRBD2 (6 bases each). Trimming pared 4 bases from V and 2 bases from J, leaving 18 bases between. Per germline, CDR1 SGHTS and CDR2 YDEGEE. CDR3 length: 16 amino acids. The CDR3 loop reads CASSLRGAVGQETQYF. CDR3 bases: TGTGCCAGCAGCCTGAGGGGGGCGGTTGGACAAGAGACCCAGTACTTC.

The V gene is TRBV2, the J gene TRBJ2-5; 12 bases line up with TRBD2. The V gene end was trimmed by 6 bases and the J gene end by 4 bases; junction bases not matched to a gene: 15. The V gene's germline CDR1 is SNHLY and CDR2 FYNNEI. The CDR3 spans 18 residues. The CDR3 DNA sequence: TGTGCCAGCAGCCCTGAGGGGCCTAGCGGGGGGGCCCCAGAGACCCAGTACTTC. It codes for CASSPEGPSGGAPETQYF.

The CDR3 here is CATRAANNSPLHF. The CDR3 DNA sequence: TGTGCCACCAGGGCAGCTAATAATTCACCCCTCCACTTT. This rearrangement joins TRBV24-1 to TRBJ1-6; D is uncertain. Germline loops: CDR1 KGHDR, CDR2 SFDVKD. The germline V and J ends were trimmed by 7 bases and 5 bases, with 8 bases remaining between them. This CDR3 has 13 residues.

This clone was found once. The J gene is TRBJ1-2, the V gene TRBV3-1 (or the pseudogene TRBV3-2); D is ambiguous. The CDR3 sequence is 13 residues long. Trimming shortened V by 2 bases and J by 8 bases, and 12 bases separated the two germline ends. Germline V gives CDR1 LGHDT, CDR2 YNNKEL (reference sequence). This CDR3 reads CASSQLGGWGYTF. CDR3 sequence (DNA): TGTGCCAGCAGCCAACTTGGTGGGTGGGGCTACACCTTC.

CDR3 coding DNA: TGCGCCAGCAGCCGGCTGCCGGGGACAGTTACAGATACGCAGTATTTT. This codes for CASSRLPGTVTDTQYF. The chain uses TRBV4-1 and TRBJ2-3, with 7 bases that match TRBD1. V lost 4 bases to trimming and J lost 3 bases; unmatched junction nucleotides: 10. Per the germline V gene, CDR1 is MGHRA and CDR2 is YSYEKL. The CDR3 length is 16 residues.

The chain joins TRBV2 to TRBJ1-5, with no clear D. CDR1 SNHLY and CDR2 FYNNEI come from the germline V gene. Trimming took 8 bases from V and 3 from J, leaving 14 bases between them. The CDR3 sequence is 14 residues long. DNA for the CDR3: TGTGCCAGCTCCTTGACGGGCATCAATCAGCCCCAGCATTTT. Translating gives CASSLTGINQPQHF.

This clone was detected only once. The CDR3 spells CASSELWQKHYEQYV. The CDR3 DNA reads TGTGCCAGCAGTGAATTATGGCAGAAACACTACGAGCAGTACGTC. The chain uses TRBV6-1 and TRBJ2-7; D uncertain. Looked up from germline, CDR1 is MNHNS and CDR2 is SASEGT. V dropped 2 bases and J dropped 3 bases, with 14 bases sitting between them. The CDR3 totals 15 residues.

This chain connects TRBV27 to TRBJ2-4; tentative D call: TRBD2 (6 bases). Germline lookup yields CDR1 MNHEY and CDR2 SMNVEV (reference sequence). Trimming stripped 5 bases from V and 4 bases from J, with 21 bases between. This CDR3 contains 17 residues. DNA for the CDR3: TGTGCCAGCAGTCAAACCCGGGGGAAGCAGCCAAAAAACATTCAGTACTTC. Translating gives CASSQTRGKQPKNIQYF.

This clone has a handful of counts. The DNA of the CDR3 is TGTGCCAGCAGCTTAGTTGGGACGGAGAACACTGAAGCTTTCTTT. Residues: CASSLVGTENTEAFF. The chain carries TRBV7-2 and TRBJ1-1, with D maybe TRBD1 (5 bases). The CDR3 loop spans 15 amino acids. V was clipped by 1 base and J by 1 base, with 10 bases between them. Per germline, CDR1 SGHTA and CDR2 FQGNSA.

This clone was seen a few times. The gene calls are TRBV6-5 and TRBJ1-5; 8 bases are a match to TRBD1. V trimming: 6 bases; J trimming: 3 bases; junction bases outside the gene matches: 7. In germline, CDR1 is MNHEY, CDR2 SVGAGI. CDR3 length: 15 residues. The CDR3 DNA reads TGTGCCAGCAGAAGACAGGGGTCCGCCAATCAGCCCCAGCATTTT. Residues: CASRRQGSANQPQHF.

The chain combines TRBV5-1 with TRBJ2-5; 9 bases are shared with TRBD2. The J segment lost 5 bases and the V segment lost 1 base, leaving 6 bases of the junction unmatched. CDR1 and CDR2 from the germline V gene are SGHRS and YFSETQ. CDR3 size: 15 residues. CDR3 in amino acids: CASSLSGGRGETQYF. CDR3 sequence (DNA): TGCGCCAGCAGCTTGAGCGGGGGGCGAGGGGAGACCCAGTACTTC.

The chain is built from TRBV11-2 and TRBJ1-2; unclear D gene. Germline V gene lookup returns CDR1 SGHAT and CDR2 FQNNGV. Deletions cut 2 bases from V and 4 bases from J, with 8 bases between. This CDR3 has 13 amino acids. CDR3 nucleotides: TGTGCCAGCAGCTTAACGTCGTTCTATGGCTACACCTTC. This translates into CASSLTSFYGYTF.

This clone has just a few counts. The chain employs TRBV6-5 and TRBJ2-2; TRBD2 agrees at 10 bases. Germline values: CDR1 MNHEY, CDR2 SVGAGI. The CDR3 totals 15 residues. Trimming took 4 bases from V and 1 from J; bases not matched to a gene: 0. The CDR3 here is CASSSSGGNTGELFF. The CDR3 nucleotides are TGTGCCAGCAGTTCTAGCGGGGGGAACACCGGGGAGCTGTTTTTT.

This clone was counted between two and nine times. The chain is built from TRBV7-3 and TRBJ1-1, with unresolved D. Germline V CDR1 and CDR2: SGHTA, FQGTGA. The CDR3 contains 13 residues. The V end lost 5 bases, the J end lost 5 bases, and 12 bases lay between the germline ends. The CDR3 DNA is TGTGCCAGCAGCCCCCCGGGGAGGACTGAAGCTTTCTTT. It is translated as CASSPPGRTEAFF.

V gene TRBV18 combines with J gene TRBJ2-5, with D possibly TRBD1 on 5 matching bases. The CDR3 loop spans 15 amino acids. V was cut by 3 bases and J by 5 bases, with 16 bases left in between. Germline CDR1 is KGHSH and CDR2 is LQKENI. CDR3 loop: CASSPQTRQMETQYF. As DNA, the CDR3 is TGTGCCAGCTCACCCCAAACAAGACAGATGGAGACCCAGTACTTC.

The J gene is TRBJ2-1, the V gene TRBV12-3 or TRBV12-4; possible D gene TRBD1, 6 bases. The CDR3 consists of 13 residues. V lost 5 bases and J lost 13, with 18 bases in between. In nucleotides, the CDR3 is TGTGCCAGCAGTCTAAATACAGGGTCTATACAGTTCTTC. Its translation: CASSLNTGSIQFF.

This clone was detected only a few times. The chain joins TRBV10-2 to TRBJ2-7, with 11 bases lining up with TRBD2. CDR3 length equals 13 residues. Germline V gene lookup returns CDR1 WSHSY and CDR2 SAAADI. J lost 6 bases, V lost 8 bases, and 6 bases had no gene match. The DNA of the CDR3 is TGCGCCAGCTGCCCGACTAGCGGGGTCGAGCAGTACGTC. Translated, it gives CASCPTSGVEQYV.

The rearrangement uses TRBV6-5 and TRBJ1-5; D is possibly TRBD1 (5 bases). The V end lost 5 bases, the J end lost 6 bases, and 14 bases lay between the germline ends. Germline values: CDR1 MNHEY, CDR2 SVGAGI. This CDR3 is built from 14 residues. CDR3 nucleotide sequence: TGTGCCAGCAGTCGGGACCCCTCGGGTCAGCCCCAGCATTTT. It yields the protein CASSRDPSGQPQHF.

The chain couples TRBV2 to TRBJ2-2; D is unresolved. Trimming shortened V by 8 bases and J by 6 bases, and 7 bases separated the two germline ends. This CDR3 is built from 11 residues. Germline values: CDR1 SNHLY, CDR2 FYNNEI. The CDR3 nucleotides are TGTGCCAGCTCGAAATCCGGGGAGCTGTTTTTT. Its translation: CASSKSGELFF.

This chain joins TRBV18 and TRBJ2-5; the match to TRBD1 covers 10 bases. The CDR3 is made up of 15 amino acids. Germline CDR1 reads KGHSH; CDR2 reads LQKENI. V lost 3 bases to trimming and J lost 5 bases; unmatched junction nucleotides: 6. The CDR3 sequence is CASSPRRGQGETQYF. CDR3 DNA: TGTGCCAGCTCACCCCGCCGGGGACAGGGGGAGACCCAGTACTTC. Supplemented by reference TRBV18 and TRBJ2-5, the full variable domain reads NAGVMQNPRHLVRRRGQEARLRCSPMKGHSHVYWYRQLPEEGLKFMVYLQKENIIDESGMPKERFSAEFPKEGPSILRIQQVVRGDSAAYFCASSPRRGQGETQYFGPGTRLLVL.

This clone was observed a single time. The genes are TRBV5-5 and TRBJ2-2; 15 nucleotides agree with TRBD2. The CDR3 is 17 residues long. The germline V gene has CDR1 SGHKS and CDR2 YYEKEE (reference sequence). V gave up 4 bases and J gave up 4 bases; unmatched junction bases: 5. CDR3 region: CASSPRTSGGATGELFF. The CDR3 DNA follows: TGTGCCAGCAGCCCAAGGACTAGCGGGGGGGCCACCGGGGAGCTGTTTTTT.

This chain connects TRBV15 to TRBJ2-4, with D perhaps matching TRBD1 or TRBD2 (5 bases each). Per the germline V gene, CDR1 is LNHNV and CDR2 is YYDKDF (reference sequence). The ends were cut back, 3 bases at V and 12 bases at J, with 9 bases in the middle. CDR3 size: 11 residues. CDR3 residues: CATSSRDGQYF. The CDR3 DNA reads TGTGCCACCAGCAGCAGGGACGGTCAGTACTTC.

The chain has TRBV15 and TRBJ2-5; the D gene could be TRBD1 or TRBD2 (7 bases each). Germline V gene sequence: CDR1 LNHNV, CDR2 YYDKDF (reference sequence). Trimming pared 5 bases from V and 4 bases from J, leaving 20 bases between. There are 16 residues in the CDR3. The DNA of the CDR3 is TGTGCCACCAGCGGATCACGACAGGGAGGGTCAGAGACCCAGTACTTC. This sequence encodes CATSGSRQGGSETQYF.

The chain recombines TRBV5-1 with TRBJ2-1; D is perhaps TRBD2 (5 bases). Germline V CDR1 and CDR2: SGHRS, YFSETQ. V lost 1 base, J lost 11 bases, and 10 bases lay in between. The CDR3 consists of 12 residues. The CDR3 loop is CASSLMREQQFF. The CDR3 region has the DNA TGCGCCAGCAGCTTGATGAGGGAGCAGCAGTTCTTC.